Each of the 18 T cell receptor beta chains below was sequenced from the same sample in a study of T-cell reconstitution after alpha-beta-depleted transplantation in children. Unique molecular identifiers were incorporated into the prepared TCRbeta library. In TCRdb, the PCR reads were re-called with MiXCR into one record per CDR3 protein. The data contain about 230,000 distinct CDR3 sequences, around 12% of them singletons. Sequenced material: PBMCs from the stem cell graft donor, taken from the stem cell graft. The receptors shown here come from a human donor who donated a stem cell graft to a child with acute lymphoblastic leukemia.

In its sample, this clonotype was seen many times. The chain couples TRBV7-9 to TRBJ2-7; the match to TRBD2 covers 8 bases. The CDR3 runs to 15 residues. The germline V gene encodes CDR1 SEHNR and CDR2 FQNEAQ (reference sequence). V gave up 5 bases and J gave up 3 bases; unmatched junction bases: 9. The CDR3 bases are TGTGCCAGCAGCCTTGGCACTAGCGGAAACTACGAGCAGTACTTC. Residues: CASSLGTSGNYEQYF.

The chain uses TRBV7-8 and TRBJ1-5; 9 positions agree with TRBD1. CDR3 length: 14 residues. Looked up from germline, CDR1 is SGHVS and CDR2 is FQNEAQ. Losses at the gene ends were 5 bases for V and 7 bases for J; bases not matched to a gene: 6. The CDR3 nucleotides are TGTGCCAGCAGCCTAGGACAGGGGATGCAGCCCCAGCATTTT. This codes for CASSLGQGMQPQHF.

The chain carries TRBV13 and TRBJ2-7; perhaps D is TRBD1 or TRBD2 (6 bases each). The V end lost 1 base, the J end lost 2 bases, and 12 bases lay between the germline ends. The CDR3 consists of 15 residues. Germline CDR1 is PRHDT and CDR2 is FYEKMQ (reference sequence). The CDR3 DNA sequence: TGTGCCAGCAGCTTAGAGGAGGGGGGCACCTACGAGCAGTACTTC. This codes for CASSLEEGGTYEQYF.

This clonotype was seen repeatedly, ten times or more. The chain employs TRBV13 and TRBJ1-5; no firm D call. The CDR3 is 15 amino acids. The V gene's germline CDR1 is PRHDT and CDR2 FYEKMQ (reference sequence). Trimming removed 0 bases at V and 2 bases at J, with 8 bases between. The CDR3 is CASSLGPQGNQPQHF. CDR3 DNA sequence: TGTGCCAGCAGCTTAGGCCCCCAGGGCAATCAGCCCCAGCATTTT.

This clonotype was seen repeatedly, ten times or more. This chain connects TRBV20-1 to TRBJ2-4; tentative D call: TRBD2 (6 bases). This CDR3 region has 16 residues. CDR1 is DFQATT and CDR2 is SNEGSKA in the germline V gene (reference sequence). The V end lost 0 bases, the J end lost 8 bases, and 20 bases lay between the germline ends. This chain's CDR3 is CSARDSGPGERHIQYF. CDR3 DNA: TGCAGTGCTAGAGATTCTGGCCCGGGAGAACGGCACATTCAGTACTTC.

This clonotype was observed at least ten times. The genes are TRBV15 and TRBJ1-5, with TRBD1 matching over 11 bases. The CDR3 is 17 amino acids. Germline CDR1 reads LNHNV; CDR2 reads YYDKDF (reference sequence). Trimming cost V 6 bases and J 0 bases; bases outside gene matches: 7. The DNA of the CDR3 is TGTGCCACCAGTTATCCTGGGACAGGGGGTAGCAATCAGCCCCAGCATTTT. It specifies CATSYPGTGGSNQPQHF.

This clonotype was observed many times. The chain carries TRBV12-3 or TRBV12-4 and TRBJ2-7; TRBD1 agrees at 7 bases. This CDR3 contains 16 residues. V lost 2 bases to trimming and J lost 6 bases; unmatched junction nucleotides: 13. CDR3 sequence: CASSLTGTAVKVEQYF. The DNA of the CDR3 is TGTGCCAGCAGTTTAACCGGGACAGCAGTTAAGGTCGAGCAGTACTTC.

The rearrangement links TRBV5-6 to TRBJ2-3; D unresolved. The germline V gene encodes CDR1 SGHDT and CDR2 YYEEEE. CDR3 length: 12 amino acids. The germline V and J ends were trimmed by 6 bases and 1 base, with 6 bases remaining between them. This CDR3 reads CASKVGTDTQYF. Written as DNA, the CDR3 is TGTGCCAGCAAGGTGGGCACAGATACGCAGTATTTT.

This clonotype occurred many times. The CDR3 reads CSASGDQETQYF. In DNA form, the CDR3 reads TGCAGTGCTAGCGGGGACCAAGAGACCCAGTACTTC. V gene TRBV20-1 combines with J gene TRBJ2-5, with D possibly TRBD2 on 5 matching bases. Germline V gives CDR1 DFQATT, CDR2 SNEGSKA (reference sequence). V was clipped by 3 bases and J by 0 bases, with 5 bases between them. CDR3 length: 12 amino acids.

In this sample, this clonotype turned up many times. CDR3 sequence (DNA): TGTGCCAGCAGCGTAGGTTCGATCCCTACTGAAGCTTTCTTT. Amino acids: CASSVGSIPTEAFF. The chain couples TRBV9 to TRBJ1-1; D remains unclear. Between the trimmed V and J ends, which lost 0 bases and 5 bases, there was a span of 11 bases. This CDR3 spans 14 amino acids. Germline CDR1 SGDLS, CDR2 YYNGEE.

This clonotype was seen more than once but under ten times. The J gene is TRBJ1-1, the V gene TRBV4-3; 8 positions agree with TRBD1. Germline V gives CDR1 LGHNA, CDR2 YSLEER. CDR3 length: 15 amino acids. V shed 5 bases, J shed 1 base, and the junction held 6 bases outside the gene matches. The DNA for the CDR3 is TGCGCCAGCAGCGACGGAGGACAGGGGAACACTGAAGCTTTCTTT. Amino acids: CASSDGGQGNTEAFF.

The V and J genes are TRBV7-2 and TRBJ2-3, with TRBD2 matching 9 bases. Germline V gene sequence: CDR1 SGHTA, CDR2 FQGNSA. The CDR3 length is 16 residues. J was trimmed by 4 bases and V by 4 bases; bases with no gene match: 9. CDR3 sequence: CASSSKGLAGPDTQYF. In nucleotides, the CDR3 is TGTGCCAGCAGCTCTAAAGGGCTAGCGGGGCCAGATACGCAGTATTTT.

This clonotype was counted at least ten times. The chain couples TRBV27 to TRBJ1-2; D might be TRBD1 (6 bases). Trimming left V 6 bases short and J 4 bases short, with 18 bases between. This CDR3 has 15 residues. Germline values: CDR1 MNHEY, CDR2 SMNVEV (reference sequence). The CDR3 coding sequence is TGTGCCAGCAGGCACCGGGACACAACCTTCTATGGCTACACCTTC. Amino acid sequence: CASRHRDTTFYGYTF.

The genes are TRBV18 and TRBJ2-1; 9 bases fit TRBD2. V gave up 6 bases and J gave up 0 bases; unmatched junction bases: 3. The CDR3 is made up of 15 amino acids. Per germline, CDR1 KGHSH and CDR2 LQKENI. The CDR3 DNA is TGTGCCAGCTCCCCGGGACTAGCCTCCTACAATGAGCAGTTCTTC. This codes for CASSPGLASYNEQFF. Full variable domain (outside the CDR3, taken from reference TRBV18 and TRBJ2-1): NAGVMQNPRHLVRRRGQEARLRCSPMKGHSHVYWYRQLPEEGLKFMVYLQKENIIDESGMPKERFSAEFPKEGPSILRIQQVVRGDSAAYFCASSPGLASYNEQFFGPGTRLTVL.

This clonotype has just a few counts. The chain carries TRBV12-3 or TRBV12-4 and TRBJ1-2; tentative D call: TRBD1 (5 bases). The CDR3 is 15 residues long. V was pared by 10 bases and J by 8 bases, with 26 bases between. CDR3 DNA sequence: TGTGCCACCCCCAATCCGGCACCCACAGGTGTAGGCTACACCTTC. Its protein is CATPNPAPTGVGYTF.

This clonotype was seen many times. The chain couples TRBV7-9 to TRBJ1-4; no clear D. The CDR3 runs 11 residues. Between the trimmed V and J ends, which lost 4 bases and 7 bases, there was a span of 4 bases. Looked up from germline, CDR1 is SEHNR and CDR2 is FQNEAQ (reference sequence). The CDR3 here is CASSSLEKLFF. DNA for the CDR3: TGTGCCAGCAGCTCCCTTGAAAAACTGTTTTTT.

The genes are TRBV24-1 and TRBJ1-1; possible D gene TRBD1, 5 bases. Trimming stripped 6 bases from V and 4 bases from J, with 11 bases between. This CDR3 contains 13 residues. Germline lookup yields CDR1 KGHDR and CDR2 SFDVKD. The CDR3 spells CATSNSGSTEAFF. The CDR3, as DNA: TGTGCCACCAGTAATTCAGGGAGCACTGAAGCTTTCTTT.

Many counts were recorded for this clonotype. Here the CDR3 reads CASSAHGGSYEQYF. DNA for the CDR3: TGTGCCAGCAGTGCCCACGGGGGCTCCTACGAGCAGTACTTC. This chain uses TRBV25-1 with TRBJ2-7, with D perhaps matching TRBD2 (6 bases). V was shortened by 4 bases and J by 0 bases, with 10 bases between the two germline ends. CDR1 is MGHDK and CDR2 is SYGVNS in the germline V gene. This CDR3 contains 14 residues.